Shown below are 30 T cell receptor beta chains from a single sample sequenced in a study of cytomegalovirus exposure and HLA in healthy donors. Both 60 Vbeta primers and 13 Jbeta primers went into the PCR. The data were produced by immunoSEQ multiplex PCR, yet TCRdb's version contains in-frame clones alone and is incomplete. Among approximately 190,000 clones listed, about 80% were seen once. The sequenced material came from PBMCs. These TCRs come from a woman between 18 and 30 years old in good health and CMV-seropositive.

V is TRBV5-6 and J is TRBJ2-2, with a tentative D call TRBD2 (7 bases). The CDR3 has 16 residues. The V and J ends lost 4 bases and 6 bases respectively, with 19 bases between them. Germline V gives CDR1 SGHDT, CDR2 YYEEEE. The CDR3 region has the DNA TGTGCCAGCAGCAATCGGGGGGCTACCAATCCCGGGGAGCTGTTTTTT. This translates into CASSNRGATNPGELFF.

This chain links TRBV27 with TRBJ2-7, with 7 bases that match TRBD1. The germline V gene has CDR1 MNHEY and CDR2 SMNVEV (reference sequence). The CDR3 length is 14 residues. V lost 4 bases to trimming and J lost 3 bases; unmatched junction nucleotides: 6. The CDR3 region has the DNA TGTGCCAGCAGTTACAGGACAGGAGGCTACGAGCAGTACTTC. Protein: CASSYRTGGYEQYF.

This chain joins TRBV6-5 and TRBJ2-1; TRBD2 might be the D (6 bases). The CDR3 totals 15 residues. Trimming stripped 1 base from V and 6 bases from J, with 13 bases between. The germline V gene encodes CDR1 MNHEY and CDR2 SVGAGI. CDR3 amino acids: CASSYYPIGGNEQFF. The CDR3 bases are TGTGCCAGCAGTTACTACCCTATCGGGGGCAATGAGCAGTTCTTC.

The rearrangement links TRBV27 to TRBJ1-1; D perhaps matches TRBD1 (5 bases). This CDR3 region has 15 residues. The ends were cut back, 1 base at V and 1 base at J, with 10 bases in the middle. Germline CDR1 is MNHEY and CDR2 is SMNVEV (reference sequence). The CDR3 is CASSLFGARNTEAFF. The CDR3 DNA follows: TGTGCCAGCAGTTTATTTGGGGCCCGGAACACTGAAGCTTTCTTT.

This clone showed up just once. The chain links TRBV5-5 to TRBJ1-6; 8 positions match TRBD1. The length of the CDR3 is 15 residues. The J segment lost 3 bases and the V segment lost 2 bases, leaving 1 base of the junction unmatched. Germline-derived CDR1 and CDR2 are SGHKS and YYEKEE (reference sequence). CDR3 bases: TGTGCCAGCAGCTTAACAGGGGGCTATAATTCACCCCTCCACTTT. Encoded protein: CASSLTGGYNSPLHF.

The DNA of the CDR3 is TGCAGCGTGCCTCGATGGGGGGGAGCTACGAACACTGAAGCTTTCTTT. It specifies CSVPRWGGATNTEAFF. The chain combines TRBV29-1 with TRBJ1-1, with D perhaps matching TRBD1 (5 bases). Germline V gives CDR1 SQVTM, CDR2 ANQGSEA. V dropped 6 bases and J dropped 1 base, with 21 bases sitting between them. This CDR3 has 16 amino acids.

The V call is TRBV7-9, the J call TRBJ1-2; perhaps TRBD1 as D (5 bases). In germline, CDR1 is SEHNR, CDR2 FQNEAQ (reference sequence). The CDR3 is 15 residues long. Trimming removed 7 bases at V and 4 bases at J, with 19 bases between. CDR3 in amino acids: CASTLGDTGGYGYTF. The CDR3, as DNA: TGTGCCAGCACCCTAGGGGATACGGGTGGCTATGGCTACACCTTC.

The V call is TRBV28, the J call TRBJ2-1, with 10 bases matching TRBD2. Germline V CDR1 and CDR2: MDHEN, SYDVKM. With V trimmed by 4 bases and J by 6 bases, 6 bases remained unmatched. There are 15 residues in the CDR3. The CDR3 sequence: CASSSAGGQVNEQFF. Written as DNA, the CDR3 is TGTGCCAGCAGTTCAGCGGGGGGGCAGGTCAATGAGCAGTTCTTC.

The CDR3, as DNA: TGTGCCAGCAGTGTGAGCGGGAGCTCCTACGAGCAGTACTTC. This gives the protein CASSVSGSSYEQYF. The chain links TRBV27 to TRBJ2-7; 8 nucleotides line up with TRBD2. Germline CDR1 reads MNHEY; CDR2 reads SMNVEV (reference sequence). The CDR3 sequence is 14 residues long. The junction had 3 bases not matched to a gene; V was cut back by 5 bases and J by 0 bases.

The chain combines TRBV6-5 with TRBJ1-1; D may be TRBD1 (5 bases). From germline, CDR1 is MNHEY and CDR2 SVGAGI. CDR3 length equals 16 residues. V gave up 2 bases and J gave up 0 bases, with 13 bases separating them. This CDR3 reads CASSYGGGRMNTEAFF. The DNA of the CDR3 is TGTGCCAGCAGTTACGGGGGGGGTAGAATGAACACTGAAGCTTTCTTT.

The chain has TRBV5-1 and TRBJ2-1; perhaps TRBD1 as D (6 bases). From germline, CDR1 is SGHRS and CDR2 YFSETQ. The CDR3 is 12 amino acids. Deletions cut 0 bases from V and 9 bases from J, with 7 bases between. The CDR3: CASSLVGGEQFF. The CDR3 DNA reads TGCGCCAGCAGCTTGGTAGGGGGTGAGCAGTTCTTC.

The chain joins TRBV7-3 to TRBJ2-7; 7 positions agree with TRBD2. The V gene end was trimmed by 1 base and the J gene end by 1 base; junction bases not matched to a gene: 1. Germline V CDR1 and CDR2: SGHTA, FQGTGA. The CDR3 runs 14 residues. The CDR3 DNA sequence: TGTGCCAGCAGCTTAATGGGGGGGTCCTACGAGCAGTACTTC. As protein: CASSLMGGSYEQYF.

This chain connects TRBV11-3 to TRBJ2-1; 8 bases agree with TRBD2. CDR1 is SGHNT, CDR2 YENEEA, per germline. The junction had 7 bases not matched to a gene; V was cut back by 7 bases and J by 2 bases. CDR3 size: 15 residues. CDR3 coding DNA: TGTGCCAGCAAGCTGAGCGGGGGAGCCTACAATGAGCAGTTCTTC. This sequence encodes CASKLSGGAYNEQFF.

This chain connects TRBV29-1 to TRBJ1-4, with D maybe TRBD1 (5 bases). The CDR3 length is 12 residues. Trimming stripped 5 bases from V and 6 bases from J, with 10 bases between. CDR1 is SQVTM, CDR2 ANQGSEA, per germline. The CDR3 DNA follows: TGCAGCGTTTGGGTAGGGGATGAAAAACTGTTTTTT. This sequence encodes CSVWVGDEKLFF.

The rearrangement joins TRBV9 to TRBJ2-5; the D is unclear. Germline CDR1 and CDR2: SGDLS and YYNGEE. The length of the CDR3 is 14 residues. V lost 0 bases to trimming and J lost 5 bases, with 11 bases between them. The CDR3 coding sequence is TGTGCCAGCAGCGTAGCGGGTATGTGGGAGACCCAGTACTTC. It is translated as CASSVAGMWETQYF.

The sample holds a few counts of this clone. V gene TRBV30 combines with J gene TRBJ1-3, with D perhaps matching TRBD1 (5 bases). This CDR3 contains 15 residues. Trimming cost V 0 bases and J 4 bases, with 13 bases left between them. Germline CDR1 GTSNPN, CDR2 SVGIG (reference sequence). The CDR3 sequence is CAWSVGGVGGNTIYF. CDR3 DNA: TGTGCCTGGAGTGTCGGAGGGGTAGGAGGAAACACCATATATTTT.

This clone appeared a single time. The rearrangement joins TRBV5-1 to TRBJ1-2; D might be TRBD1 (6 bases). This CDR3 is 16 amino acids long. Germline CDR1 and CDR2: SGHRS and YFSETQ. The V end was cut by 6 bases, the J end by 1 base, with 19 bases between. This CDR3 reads CASTLRQGPGNYGYTF. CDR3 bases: TGCGCCAGCACCTTACGGCAGGGGCCCGGTAACTATGGCTACACCTTC.

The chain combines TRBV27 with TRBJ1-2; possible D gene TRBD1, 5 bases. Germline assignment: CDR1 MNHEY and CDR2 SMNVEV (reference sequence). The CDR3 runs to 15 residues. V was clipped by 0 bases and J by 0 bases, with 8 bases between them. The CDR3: CASSLSGAANYGYTF. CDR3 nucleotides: TGTGCCAGCAGTTTATCAGGGGCTGCTAACTATGGCTACACCTTC.

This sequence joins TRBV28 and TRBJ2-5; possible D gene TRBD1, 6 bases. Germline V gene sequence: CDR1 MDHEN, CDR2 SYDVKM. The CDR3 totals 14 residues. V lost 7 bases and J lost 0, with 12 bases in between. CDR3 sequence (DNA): TGTGCCAGCAAGGGGGACCCCTACCAAGAGACCCAGTACTTC. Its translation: CASKGDPYQETQYF.

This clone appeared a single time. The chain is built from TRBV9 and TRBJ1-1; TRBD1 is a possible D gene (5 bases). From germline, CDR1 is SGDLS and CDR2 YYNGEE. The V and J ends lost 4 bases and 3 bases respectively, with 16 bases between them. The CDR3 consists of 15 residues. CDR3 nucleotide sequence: TGTGCCAGCAGCTCCCGGATGGGGGGGGACACTGAAGCTTTCTTT. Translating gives CASSSRMGGDTEAFF.

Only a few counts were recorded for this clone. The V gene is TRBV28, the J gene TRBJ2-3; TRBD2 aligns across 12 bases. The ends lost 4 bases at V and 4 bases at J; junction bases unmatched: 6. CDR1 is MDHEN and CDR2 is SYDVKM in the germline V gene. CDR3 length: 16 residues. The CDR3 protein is CASSSLAGGMADTQYF. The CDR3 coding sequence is TGTGCCAGCAGTTCCCTAGCGGGGGGGATGGCAGATACGCAGTATTTT.

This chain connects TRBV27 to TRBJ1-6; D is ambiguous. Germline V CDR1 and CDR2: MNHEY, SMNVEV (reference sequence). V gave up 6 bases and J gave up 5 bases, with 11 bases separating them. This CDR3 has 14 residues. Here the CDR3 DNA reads TGTGCCAGCAGCTTCGGGAACAATAATTCACCCCTCCACTTT. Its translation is CASSFGNNNSPLHF.

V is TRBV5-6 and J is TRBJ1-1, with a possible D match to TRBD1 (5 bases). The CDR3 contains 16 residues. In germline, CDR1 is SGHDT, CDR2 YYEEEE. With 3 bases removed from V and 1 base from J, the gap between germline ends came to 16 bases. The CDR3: CASSSLGGGPNTEAFF. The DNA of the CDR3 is TGTGCCAGCAGCTCTTTGGGGGGGGGACCGAACACTGAAGCTTTCTTT.

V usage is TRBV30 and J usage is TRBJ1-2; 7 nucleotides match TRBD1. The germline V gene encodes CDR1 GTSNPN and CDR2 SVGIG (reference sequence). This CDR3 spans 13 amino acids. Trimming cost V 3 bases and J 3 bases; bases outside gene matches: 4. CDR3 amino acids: CAWRWTGDYGYTF. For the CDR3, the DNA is TGTGCCTGGAGATGGACAGGTGACTATGGCTACACCTTC. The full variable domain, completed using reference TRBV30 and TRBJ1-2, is SQTIHQWPATLVQPVGSPLSLECTVEGTSNPNLYWYRQAAGRGLQLLFYSVGIGQISSEVPQNLSASRPQDRQFILSSKKLLLSDSGFYLCAWRWTGDYGYTFGSGTRLTVV.

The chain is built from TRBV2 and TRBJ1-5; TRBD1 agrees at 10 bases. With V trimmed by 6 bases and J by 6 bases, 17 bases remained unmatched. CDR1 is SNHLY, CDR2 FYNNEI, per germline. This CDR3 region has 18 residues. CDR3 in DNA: TGTGCCAGCAGCGGGGTAAAGGGACAGGGGTATTTTGCTCAGCCCCAGCATTTT. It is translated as CASSGVKGQGYFAQPQHF.

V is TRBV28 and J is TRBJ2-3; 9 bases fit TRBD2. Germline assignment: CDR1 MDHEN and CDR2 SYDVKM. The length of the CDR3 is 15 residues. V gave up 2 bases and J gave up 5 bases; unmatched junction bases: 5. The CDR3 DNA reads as TGTGCCAGCAGTTTACGCGGGGGGGCACGAGATACGCAGTATTTT. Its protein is CASSLRGGARDTQYF. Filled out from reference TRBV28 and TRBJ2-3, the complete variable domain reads DVKVTQSSRYLVKRTGEKVFLECVQDMDHENMFWYRQDPGLGLRLIYFSYDVKMKEKGDIPEGYSVSREKKERFSLILESASTNQTSMYLCASSLRGGARDTQYFGPGTRLTVL.

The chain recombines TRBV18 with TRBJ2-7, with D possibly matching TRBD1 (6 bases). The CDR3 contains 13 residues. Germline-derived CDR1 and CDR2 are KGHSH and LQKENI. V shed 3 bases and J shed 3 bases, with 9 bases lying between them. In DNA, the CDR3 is TGTGCCAGCTCACCGGGACATAACTACGAGCAGTACGTC. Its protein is CASSPGHNYEQYV.

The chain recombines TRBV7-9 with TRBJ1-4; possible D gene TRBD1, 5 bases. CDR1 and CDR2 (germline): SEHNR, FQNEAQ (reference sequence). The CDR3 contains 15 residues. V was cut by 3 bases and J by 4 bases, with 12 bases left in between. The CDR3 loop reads CASSFAGGGNEKLFF. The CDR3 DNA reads TGTGCCAGCAGCTTCGCCGGGGGGGGTAATGAAAAACTGTTTTTT.

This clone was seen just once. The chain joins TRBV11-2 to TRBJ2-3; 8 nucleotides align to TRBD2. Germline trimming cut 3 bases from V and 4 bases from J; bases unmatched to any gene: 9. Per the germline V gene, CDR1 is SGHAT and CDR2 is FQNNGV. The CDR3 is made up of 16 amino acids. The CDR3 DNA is TGTGCCAGCAGCTTTAGCACGGGGGGGCGGTCAGATACGCAGTATTTT. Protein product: CASSFSTGGRSDTQYF.

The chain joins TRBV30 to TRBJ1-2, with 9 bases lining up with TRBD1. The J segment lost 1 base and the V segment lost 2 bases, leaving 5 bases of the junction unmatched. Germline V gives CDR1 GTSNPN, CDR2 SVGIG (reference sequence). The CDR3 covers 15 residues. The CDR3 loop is CAWSTGQGINYGYTF. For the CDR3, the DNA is TGTGCCTGGAGTACCGGACAGGGGATTAACTATGGCTACACCTTC.